A selection of T cell receptor beta chains follows, all from one sample in a study of blood T cell repertoires in COVID-19. Some clones are missing from TCRdb's copy, which holds only in-frame ones; the method was immunoSEQ multiplex PCR. There are about 200,000 clones in the sample; 88% occur only once, and around 1.5% lies in the top ten. The sequenced material came from peripheral blood. The origin of the receptors is a man younger than 30 with active or convalescent COVID-19. CDR3s include the opening cysteine and the closing phenylalanine or tryptophan. The order of the fields is clone size, V gene, D gene, J gene, CDR3 DNA, CDR3 protein. The D gene is left open where the match is weak. For some rows the clone size is stated as once, few or many, or as a class when expanded; others skip it.

clone_size: NA
v_call: TRBV7-9
d_call: TRBD1
j_call: TRBJ1-6
cdr3_nt: TGTGCCAGCAGCCAGGACAGGGGGCGGTATAATTCACCCCTCCACTTT
cdr3_aa: CASSQDRGRYNSPLHF

clone_size: once
v_call: TRBV18
d_call: NA
j_call: TRBJ1-2
cdr3_nt: TGTGCCAGCTCACCACGAAATTCGTGGCAGGGGTATGGCTACACCTTC
cdr3_aa: CASSPRNSWQGYGYTF

clone_size: NA
v_call: TRBV6-5
d_call: NA
j_call: TRBJ2-3
cdr3_nt: TGTGCCAGCAGTTACTCACTAGCCCCAGATACGCAGTATTTT
cdr3_aa: CASSYSLAPDTQYF

clone_size: NA
v_call: TRBV3-1/TRBV3-2
d_call: TRBD2
j_call: TRBJ2-5
cdr3_nt: TGTGCCAGCAGCCGCGACTCTAGCGGGGGCTTTTCAGAGACCCAGTACTTC
cdr3_aa: CASSRDSSGGFSETQYF

clone_size: NA
v_call: TRBV18
d_call: NA
j_call: TRBJ2-1
cdr3_nt: TGTGCCAGCTCACCACAACAGGGGAGGTACAATGAGCAGTTCTTC
cdr3_aa: CASSPQQGRYNEQFF

clone_size: NA
v_call: TRBV7-8
d_call: NA
j_call: TRBJ1-5
cdr3_nt: TGTGCCAGCAGCGGGAACAGGGCCACCAATCAGCCCCAGCATTTT
cdr3_aa: CASSGNRATNQPQHF

clone_size: NA
v_call: TRBV2
d_call: TRBD2
j_call: TRBJ2-5
cdr3_nt: TGTGCCAGCGTCGGGGGGGATAAGACCCAGTACTTC
cdr3_aa: CASVGGDKTQYF

clone_size: NA
v_call: TRBV6-5
d_call: NA
j_call: TRBJ1-4
cdr3_nt: TGTGCCAGCAGTTACTACAGGGATTCTAATGAAAAACTGTTTTTT
cdr3_aa: CASSYYRDSNEKLFF

clone_size: NA
v_call: TRBV12-5
d_call: TRBD2
j_call: TRBJ2-2
cdr3_nt: TGTGCTAGTGGTCCAAGGACTAGCGGGTTGTCCACCGGGGAGCTGTTTTTT
cdr3_aa: CASGPRTSGLSTGELFF

clone_size: NA
v_call: TRBV3-1/TRBV3-2
d_call: NA
j_call: TRBJ1-1
cdr3_nt: TGTGCCAGCAGCCAATATCTCAACACTGAAGCTTTCTTT
cdr3_aa: CASSQYLNTEAFF

clone_size: NA
v_call: TRBV10-3
d_call: TRBD2
j_call: TRBJ2-3
cdr3_nt: TGTGCCACCAGAAGGTCTAGCGGGAGCACAGATACGCAGTATTTT
cdr3_aa: CATRRSSGSTDTQYF

clone_size: once
v_call: TRBV19
d_call: TRBD1
j_call: TRBJ2-1
cdr3_nt: TGTGCCAGTAGTCTAGGACAGGGGTGGACACCCTACAATGAGCAGTTCTTC
cdr3_aa: CASSLGQGWTPYNEQFF

clone_size: few
v_call: TRBV29-1
d_call: NA
j_call: TRBJ1-4
cdr3_nt: TGCAGCGTCGAGGGTAATGAAAAACTGTTTTTT
cdr3_aa: CSVEGNEKLFF

clone_size: NA
v_call: TRBV3-1/TRBV3-2
d_call: NA
j_call: TRBJ1-3
cdr3_nt: TGTGCCAGCAGCCAAGATATCGGTCACACCATATATTTT
cdr3_aa: CASSQDIGHTIYF

clone_size: NA
v_call: TRBV11-1
d_call: NA
j_call: TRBJ1-1
cdr3_nt: TGTGCCAGCAGCCCAGAGACACAGGAATCCGAAGCTTTCTTT
cdr3_aa: CASSPETQESEAFF

clone_size: NA
v_call: TRBV29-1
d_call: TRBD2
j_call: TRBJ2-2
cdr3_nt: TGCAGCGCTGGGACTAGCGGGGGAGCGAACACCGGGGAGCTGTTTTTT
cdr3_aa: CSAGTSGGANTGELFF

clone_size: NA
v_call: TRBV28
d_call: NA
j_call: TRBJ1-2
cdr3_nt: TGTGCCAGCAGTTCTCTTCAGGGGTCTAGGTATGGCTACACCTTC
cdr3_aa: CASSSLQGSRYGYTF

clone_size: NA
v_call: TRBV29-1
d_call: TRBD1
j_call: TRBJ2-5
cdr3_nt: TGCAGCGTTGAACCCAGGGGGCCAGAGACCCAGTACTTC
cdr3_aa: CSVEPRGPETQYF

clone_size: NA
v_call: TRBV7-9
d_call: TRBD2
j_call: TRBJ2-1
cdr3_nt: TGTGCCAGCAGCTTAGACCTAGCGGGAGATAATGAGCAGTTCTTC
cdr3_aa: CASSLDLAGDNEQFF

clone_size: NA
v_call: TRBV7-8
d_call: TRBD1
j_call: TRBJ1-5
cdr3_nt: TGTGCCAGCAGCAACCCGACAGGGGATACTTCTCAGCCCCAGCATTTT
cdr3_aa: CASSNPTGDTSQPQHF

clone_size: NA
v_call: TRBV5-8
d_call: NA
j_call: TRBJ2-1
cdr3_nt: TGTGCCAGCAGCTTGGGTTTTAGCTCCTACAATGAGCAGTTCTTC
cdr3_aa: CASSLGFSSYNEQFF

clone_size: NA
v_call: TRBV30
d_call: TRBD1
j_call: TRBJ1-5
cdr3_nt: TGTGCCTGGAGTGTAATTCTACGGCAGGGGGTTCAGCCCCAGCATTTT
cdr3_aa: CAWSVILRQGVQPQHF

clone_size: NA
v_call: TRBV27
d_call: NA
j_call: TRBJ2-1
cdr3_nt: TGTGCCAGCAGCGGCGGGCTCTCCTACAATGAGCAGTTCTTC
cdr3_aa: CASSGGLSYNEQFF

clone_size: NA
v_call: TRBV27
d_call: NA
j_call: TRBJ2-4
cdr3_nt: TGTGCCAGCAGACCCACGACAGGCGCCAAAAACATTCAGTACTTC
cdr3_aa: CASRPTTGAKNIQYF

clone_size: NA
v_call: TRBV7-3
d_call: TRBD2
j_call: TRBJ2-3
cdr3_nt: TGTGCCAGCAGCTCTTCTAGCGGGAGGACAGATACGCAGTATTTT
cdr3_aa: CASSSSSGRTDTQYF

clone_size: once
v_call: TRBV30
d_call: NA
j_call: TRBJ1-2
cdr3_nt: TGTGCCTGGAGCGAACCGGGGAGCCTCTATGGCTACACCTTC
cdr3_aa: CAWSEPGSLYGYTF

clone_size: NA
v_call: TRBV29-1
d_call: TRBD2
j_call: TRBJ2-7
cdr3_nt: TGCAGCGTTCCGGGCTGGGGGGGGGATACCTACGAGCAGTACTTC
cdr3_aa: CSVPGWGGDTYEQYF

clone_size: NA
v_call: TRBV6-1
d_call: NA
j_call: TRBJ1-1
cdr3_nt: TGTGCCAGCAGTGAAGCTGATGCAGGGGCCACTGAAGCTTTCTTT
cdr3_aa: CASSEADAGATEAFF

clone_size: few
v_call: TRBV5-1
d_call: NA
j_call: TRBJ1-5
cdr3_nt: TGCGCCAGCAGCTTGGGGGGGGGCAATCAGCCCCAGCATTTT
cdr3_aa: CASSLGGGNQPQHF

clone_size: NA
v_call: TRBV2
d_call: NA
j_call: TRBJ1-2
cdr3_nt: TGTGCCAGCAGTGTGATACATCTTCGCTATGGCTACACCTTC
cdr3_aa: CASSVIHLRYGYTF

clone_size: NA
v_call: TRBV18
d_call: TRBD1
j_call: TRBJ2-1
cdr3_nt: TGTGCCAGCTCACCAACCCAGGGGGCGGCTGGGGGTGAGCAGTTCTTC
cdr3_aa: CASSPTQGAAGGEQFF

clone_size: NA
v_call: TRBV30
d_call: NA
j_call: TRBJ1-1
cdr3_nt: TGTGCCTGGAGCACACAGGGTGAAGCTTTCTTT
cdr3_aa: CAWSTQGEAFF

clone_size: NA
v_call: TRBV7-9
d_call: NA
j_call: TRBJ2-3
cdr3_nt: TGTGCCAGCAGCTTAGCGGCTAGCACAGATACGCAGTATTTT
cdr3_aa: CASSLAASTDTQYF

clone_size: NA
v_call: TRBV7-3
d_call: NA
j_call: TRBJ2-1
cdr3_nt: TGTGCCAGCAGCCGTGAGCGGGACACATTCAATGAGCAGTTCTTC
cdr3_aa: CASSRERDTFNEQFF